The next 4 T cell receptor beta chains were all read from a single sample in a study of T cell responses to AZD1222 COVID-19 vaccine. Profiled with immunoSEQ multiplex PCR; TCRdb holds only in-frame clones, not every one. The sample yields approximately 200,000 clones, roughly 94% seen once. The sample here was peripheral blood, taken 28 days after the second dose of the MenACWY control vaccine. The receptors shown here come from an adult who received the MenACWY meningococcal vaccine as a control.

This clone was recorded once. Other DNA sequences from this sample encode an identical CDR3 as well. This chain uses TRBV5-1 with TRBJ2-3; D is ambiguous. The CDR3 is 11 residues long. Trimming shortened V by 2 bases and J by 5 bases, and 3 bases separated the two germline ends. Germline loops: CDR1 SGHRS, CDR2 YFSETQ. Here the CDR3 reads CASSLGDTQYF. The CDR3 bases are TGCGCCAGCAGCTTAGGAGATACGCAGTATTTT.

The chain is built from TRBV14 and TRBJ2-5; TRBD2 agrees at 9 bases. Per germline, CDR1 SGHDN and CDR2 FVKESK. Unmatched junction bases numbered 7, after V lost 0 bases and J lost 5 bases. The CDR3 has 16 amino acids. CDR3 region: CASSQEARTSEETQYF. The DNA for the CDR3 is TGTGCCAGCAGCCAAGAAGCCAGGACTAGCGAGGAGACCCAGTACTTC.

The chain carries TRBV11-2 and TRBJ2-7; tentative D call: TRBD1 (5 bases). The length of the CDR3 is 12 residues. Trimming took off 5 bases at V and 6 bases at J, with 11 bases between the two ends. Germline loops: CDR1 SGHAT, CDR2 FQNNGV. CDR3 coding DNA: TGTGCCAGCAGCCCCTCTGGGGCCGAGCAGTACTTC. Protein: CASSPSGAEQYF. Full variable domain (missing parts from reference TRBV11-2 and TRBJ2-7): EAGVAQSPRYKIIEKRQSVAFWCNPISGHATLYWYQQILGQGPKLLIQFQNNGVVDDSQLPKDRFSAERLKGVDSTLKIQPAKLEDSAVYLCASSPSGAEQYFGPGTRLTVT.

V and J are TRBV10-3 and TRBJ1-3, with D possibly matching TRBD1 (6 bases). Germline lookup yields CDR1 ENHRY and CDR2 SYGVKD. V was trimmed by 4 bases and J by 3 bases, leaving 10 bases between them. This CDR3 is built from 14 residues. CDR3 bases: TGTGCCATCAGTGGGGGGGGCTATGGAAACACCATATATTTT. Its translation: CAISGGGYGNTIYF.